These 5 T cell receptor beta chains originate from one sample sequenced in a study of long-term antiretroviral therapy in people with HIV. The run of the v3.0 immunoSEQ assay was at survey level. Produced via immunoSEQ multiplex PCR; TCRdb's table is partial and in-frame only. The sample lists roughly 25,000 clones; over 75% were seen once. The starting material was unsorted PBMCs, obtained 1.1 years before starting antiretroviral therapy. These receptors came from a woman aged 30 to 39 with HIV.

The J gene is TRBJ1-3, the V gene TRBV9; no reliable D call. Deletions cut 0 bases from V and 1 base from J, with 2 bases between. There are 13 residues in the CDR3. CDR1 is SGDLS, CDR2 YYNGEE, per germline. CDR3 in DNA: TGTGCCAGCAGCGTAGGGTCTGGAAACACCATATATTTT. The encoded protein is CASSVGSGNTIYF.

J is TRBJ1-5 and V is TRBV30, with D unresolved. Trimming left V 5 bases short and J 0 bases short, with 11 bases between. This CDR3 spans 14 amino acids. CDR1 is GTSNPN and CDR2 is SVGIG in the germline V gene (reference sequence). Written as DNA, the CDR3 is TGTGCCTGGGAGGTAAAGTATAGCAATCAGCCCCAGCATTTT. Its translation is CAWEVKYSNQPQHF.

The rearrangement links TRBV5-5 to TRBJ2-1; D perhaps matches TRBD1 (5 bases). The CDR3 covers 16 residues. The germline gives CDR1 SGHKS, CDR2 YYEKEE (reference sequence). V was cut by 3 bases and J by 5 bases, with 18 bases left in between. CDR3 amino acids: CASSYQRLDSHNEQFF. In DNA form, the CDR3 reads TGTGCCAGCAGCTACCAGAGATTAGACAGCCACAATGAGCAGTTCTTC.

The gene calls are TRBV11-1 and TRBJ2-3, with D unresolved. Germline V CDR1 and CDR2: SGHAT, FQDESV (reference sequence). The CDR3 extends over 16 amino acids. The V gene lost 0 bases and the J gene lost 2 bases, with 12 bases spanning the gap. The CDR3 DNA sequence: TGTGCCAGCAGCTTAGCCGTAAGCGCTGTCACAGATACGCAGTATTTT. Protein sequence: CASSLAVSAVTDTQYF.

This clone is a singleton in its sample. The rearrangement uses TRBV7-6 and TRBJ2-1, with TRBD2 as a possible D gene (5 bases). Trimming shortened V by 5 bases and J by 5 bases, and 10 bases separated the two germline ends. CDR1 and CDR2 from the germline V gene are SGHVS and FNYEAQ. CDR3 length: 13 residues. This CDR3 reads CASSPNGDNEQFF. The CDR3 coding sequence is TGTGCCAGCAGCCCAAACGGGGACAATGAGCAGTTCTTC.